The present T cell receptor (beta chain) was sequenced within a study of cytomegalovirus exposure and HLA in healthy donors. Study-level results: In terms of immune exposure information, only CMV serostatus was available. Analyses of presence/absence relied on an assumption of roughly uniform sequencing depth across donors. Association of a missense DCLRE1C variant with TCR beta V- and J-gene trimming was reported in a later analysis. By HLA locus, TCR association rates varied in a later analysis, with DRB1 showing the most and HLA-C the fewest.

The PCR made use of 60 Vbeta and 13 Jbeta primers. The repertoire was sequenced with immunoSEQ multiplex PCR; TCRdb's copy has only in-frame clones and lacks some. Seen here are 95,000 to 150,000 clones, around four fifths observed once, and the top ten hold more than 3.5%. With regard to this clone: Antigen unknown.

The V and J ends lost 3 bases and 1 base respectively, with 12 bases between them. The CDR3 is made up of 15 amino acids. Germline V gene sequence: CDR1 MDHEN, CDR2 SYDVKM. The V gene is TRBV28, the J gene TRBJ1-1, with D uncertain. Source material: PBMCs. The source is a woman in her forties in good health and CMV-seropositive. CDR3 sequence (DNA): TGTGCCAGCAGTTTTCTGTCCGGGAGGAACACTGAAGCTTTCTTT. It encodes CASSFLSGRNTEAFF.